This TCR beta chain was identified during a study of TIL therapy for anti-PD-1-resistant metastatic lung cancer. Sequencing used immunoSEQ v3. Only in-frame clones appear in the TCRdb table, and some are missing; sequencing was by immunoSEQ multiplex PCR. The sample lists under 70,000 clones; less than 85% were seen once. Regarding time point: pre-treatment sample, taken before nivolumab and TIL therapy. The V and J ends lost 5 bases and 2 bases respectively, with 15 bases between them. This CDR3 has 15 amino acids. The germline V gene has CDR1 KGHSH and CDR2 LQKENI. Material: blood, obtained at baseline. This clonotype was sampled from a person between 25 and 79 years old with non-small cell lung cancer. The chain carries TRBV18 and TRBJ2-5; the D is unclear. CDR3 sequence: CASSSDGLRQETQYF. CDR3 sequence (DNA): TGTGCCAGCTCATCGGACGGCTTAAGGCAAGAGACCCAGTACTTC.